A selection of T cell receptor beta chains follows, all from one sample in a study of human T cells and chemical hapten exposure. TCRdb analysed the RACE reads with MiXCR anew, one entry per CDR3 protein. Of 380,000 or so distinct CDR3 sequences in the sample, more than 4.5% were seen once. Sample: whole blood, taken in connection with sensitization to the hapten diphenylcyclopropenone (DPC). Every receptor here comes from a woman between 50 and 59 years old with alopecia areata. Some clones in this sample may be carry-over from other donors' samples. Both conserved end residues are part of each CDR3. The D gene is left open where the match is weak. Size tells how often a clone was seen (once, few, many) or the class of an expanded clone, and some rows leave it out.

>NA|NA|TRBV18|TRBJ1-3
CASYAGLSGNTIYF
TGTGCCAGCTATGCGGGCCTCTCTGGAAACACCATATATTTT
>NA|many|TRBV15|TRBJ2-1
CATSRDWSSYNEQFF
TGTGCCACCAGCAGAGACTGGAGCTCCTACAATGAGCAGTTCTTC
>TRBD1|many|TRBV7-8|TRBJ2-2
CASSWGQGAFTGELFF
TGTGCCAGCAGCTGGGGACAGGGGGCATTCACCGGGGAGCTGTTTTTT
>NA|many|TRBV28|TRBJ2-7
CASSPPDYEQYF
TGTGCCAGCAGTCCTCCCGACTACGAGCAGTACTTC
>TRBD2|few|TRBV9|TRBJ2-1
CASSVWDYAYNEQFF
TGTGCCAGCAGCGTATGGGACTACGCCTACAATGAGCAGTTCTTC
>TRBD2|NA|TRBV20-1|TRBJ2-3
CSASSGGTATDTQYF
TGCAGTGCTTCTAGCGGGGGGACCGCCACAGATACGCAGTATTTT
>NA|NA|TRBV10-3|TRBJ1-3
CAISTGQRASGNTIYF
TGTGCCATCAGTACAGGACAGCGAGCTTCTGGAAACACCATATATTTT
>TRBD1|many|TRBV29-1|TRBJ2-7
CSVGQGAGEQYF
TGCAGCGTGGGACAGGGGGCCGGGGAGCAGTACTTC
>TRBD1|few|TRBV29-1|TRBJ1-2
CSVVPLDRGNYGYTF
TGCAGCGTCGTCCCACTCGACAGGGGGAACTATGGCTACACCTTC
>TRBD1|many|TRBV7-9|TRBJ1-5
CASSSTGATNQPQHF
TGTGCCAGCAGCTCCACAGGGGCCACCAATCAGCCCCAGCATTTT
>TRBD1|many|TRBV15|TRBJ1-5
CATSPRDRGRSQPQHF
TGTGCCACCTCGCCCCGGGACAGGGGGCGAAGTCAGCCCCAGCATTTT
>NA|few|TRBV12-3/TRBV12-4|TRBJ1-1
CASSLGVEAEAFF
TGTGCCAGCAGTTTAGGGGTGGAGGCTGAAGCTTTCTTT
>TRBD2|few|TRBV3-1|TRBJ2-1
CASSHGSGVTYNEQFF
TGTGCCAGCAGCCATGGTAGCGGGGTCACCTACAATGAGCAGTTCTTC
>NA|NA|TRBV20-1|TRBJ1-1
CSARGGGANTEAFF
TGCAGTGCTAGAGGAGGGGGGGCGAACACTGAAGCTTTCTTT
>NA|many|TRBV27|TRBJ2-1
CASSLIRGEQFF
TGTGCCAGCAGTTTGATACGGGGTGAGCAGTTCTTC
>NA|many|TRBV10-2|TRBJ2-1
CASSFLGSSYNEQFF
TGCGCCAGCAGTTTCCTGGGTAGCTCCTACAATGAGCAGTTCTTC
>TRBD2|many|TRBV5-1|TRBJ2-1
CASSLRTSGRAIHNEQFF
TGCGCCAGCAGCTTGAGGACTAGCGGGAGGGCAATCCACAATGAGCAGTTCTTC
>TRBD2|many|TRBV2|TRBJ2-7
CASSGWTSGSSYEQYF
TGTGCCAGCAGTGGCTGGACTAGCGGGAGCTCCTACGAGCAGTACTTC
>TRBD2|many|TRBV28|TRBJ2-3
CASSLYSPGLAGAPDTQYF
TGTGCCAGCAGTTTATATTCCCCGGGACTAGCGGGAGCCCCAGATACGCAGTATTTT
>NA|few|TRBV7-9|TRBJ2-7
CASSKRAGYEQYF
TGTGCCAGCAGCAAGCGGGCGGGGTACGAGCAGTACTTC
>NA|once|TRBV29-1|TRBJ2-7
CSVERDSYEQYF
TGCAGCGTTGAGAGGGATTCCTACGAGCAGTACTTC
>NA|many|TRBV11-2|TRBJ2-1
CASSLGLTSSYNEQFF
TGTGCCAGCAGCTTAGGTTTGACTAGCTCCTACAATGAGCAGTTCTTC
>NA|many|TRBV7-9|TRBJ1-6
CASSLDPHGGLGSPLHF
TGTGCCAGCAGCTTAGATCCTCACGGGGGGCTAGGTTCACCCCTCCACTTT
>NA|NA|TRBV2|TRBJ2-3
CASSEAKGLWGTDTQYF
TGTGCCAGCAGTGAAGCGAAGGGTCTTTGGGGCACAGATACGCAGTATTTT
>TRBD2|NA|TRBV6-6|TRBJ2-3
CASRPPLAGGPTDTQYF
TGTGCCAGCAGGCCTCCTCTAGCGGGAGGCCCCACAGATACGCAGTATTTT
>NA|few|TRBV5-1|TRBJ2-5
CASSRRGSQETQYF
TGCGCCAGCAGTCGAAGGGGGTCACAAGAGACCCAGTACTTC
>NA|few|TRBV12-3/TRBV12-4|TRBJ1-2
CASSPRTYGYTF
TGTGCCAGCAGCCCCAGGACCTATGGCTACACCTTC
>NA|many|TRBV28|TRBJ2-7
CASSPGWVEQYF
TGTGCCAGCAGTCCAGGGTGGGTCGAGCAGTACTTC
>NA|many|TRBV5-6|TRBJ1-1
CASSLALNTEAFF
TGTGCCAGCAGCTTAGCTCTGAACACTGAAGCTTTCTTT
>TRBD1|few|TRBV12-3/TRBV12-4|TRBJ2-1
CASLGQPYNEQFF
TGTGCCAGCTTGGGACAGCCCTACAATGAGCAGTTCTTC
>NA|many|TRBV29-1|TRBJ2-1
CSATGNLNRDEQFF
TGCAGCGCCACAGGGAATTTGAATAGGGATGAGCAGTTCTTC
>NA|few|TRBV12-3/TRBV12-4|TRBJ1-4
CASRYSDRSRGEKLFF
TGTGCCAGCAGATACAGCGACAGATCCCGGGGTGAAAAACTGTTTTTT
>TRBD1|NA|TRBV28|TRBJ2-7
CASRGQGLGPYEQYF
TGTGCCAGCAGAGGACAGGGTTTGGGCCCCTACGAGCAGTACTTC